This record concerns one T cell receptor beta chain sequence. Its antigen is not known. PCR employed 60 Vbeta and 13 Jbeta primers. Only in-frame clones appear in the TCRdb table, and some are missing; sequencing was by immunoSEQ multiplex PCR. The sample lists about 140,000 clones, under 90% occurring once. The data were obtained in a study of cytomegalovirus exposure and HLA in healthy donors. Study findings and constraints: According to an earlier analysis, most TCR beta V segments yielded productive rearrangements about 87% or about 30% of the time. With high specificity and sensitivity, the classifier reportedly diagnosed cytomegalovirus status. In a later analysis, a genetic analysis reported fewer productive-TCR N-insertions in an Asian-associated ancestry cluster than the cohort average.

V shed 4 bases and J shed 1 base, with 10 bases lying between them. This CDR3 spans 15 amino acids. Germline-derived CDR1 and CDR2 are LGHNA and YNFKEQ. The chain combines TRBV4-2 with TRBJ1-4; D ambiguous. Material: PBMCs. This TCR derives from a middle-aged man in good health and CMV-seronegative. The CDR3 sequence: CASSPHGETNEKLFF. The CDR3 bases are TGTGCCAGCAGCCCCCACGGGGAAACTAATGAAAAACTGTTTTTT.